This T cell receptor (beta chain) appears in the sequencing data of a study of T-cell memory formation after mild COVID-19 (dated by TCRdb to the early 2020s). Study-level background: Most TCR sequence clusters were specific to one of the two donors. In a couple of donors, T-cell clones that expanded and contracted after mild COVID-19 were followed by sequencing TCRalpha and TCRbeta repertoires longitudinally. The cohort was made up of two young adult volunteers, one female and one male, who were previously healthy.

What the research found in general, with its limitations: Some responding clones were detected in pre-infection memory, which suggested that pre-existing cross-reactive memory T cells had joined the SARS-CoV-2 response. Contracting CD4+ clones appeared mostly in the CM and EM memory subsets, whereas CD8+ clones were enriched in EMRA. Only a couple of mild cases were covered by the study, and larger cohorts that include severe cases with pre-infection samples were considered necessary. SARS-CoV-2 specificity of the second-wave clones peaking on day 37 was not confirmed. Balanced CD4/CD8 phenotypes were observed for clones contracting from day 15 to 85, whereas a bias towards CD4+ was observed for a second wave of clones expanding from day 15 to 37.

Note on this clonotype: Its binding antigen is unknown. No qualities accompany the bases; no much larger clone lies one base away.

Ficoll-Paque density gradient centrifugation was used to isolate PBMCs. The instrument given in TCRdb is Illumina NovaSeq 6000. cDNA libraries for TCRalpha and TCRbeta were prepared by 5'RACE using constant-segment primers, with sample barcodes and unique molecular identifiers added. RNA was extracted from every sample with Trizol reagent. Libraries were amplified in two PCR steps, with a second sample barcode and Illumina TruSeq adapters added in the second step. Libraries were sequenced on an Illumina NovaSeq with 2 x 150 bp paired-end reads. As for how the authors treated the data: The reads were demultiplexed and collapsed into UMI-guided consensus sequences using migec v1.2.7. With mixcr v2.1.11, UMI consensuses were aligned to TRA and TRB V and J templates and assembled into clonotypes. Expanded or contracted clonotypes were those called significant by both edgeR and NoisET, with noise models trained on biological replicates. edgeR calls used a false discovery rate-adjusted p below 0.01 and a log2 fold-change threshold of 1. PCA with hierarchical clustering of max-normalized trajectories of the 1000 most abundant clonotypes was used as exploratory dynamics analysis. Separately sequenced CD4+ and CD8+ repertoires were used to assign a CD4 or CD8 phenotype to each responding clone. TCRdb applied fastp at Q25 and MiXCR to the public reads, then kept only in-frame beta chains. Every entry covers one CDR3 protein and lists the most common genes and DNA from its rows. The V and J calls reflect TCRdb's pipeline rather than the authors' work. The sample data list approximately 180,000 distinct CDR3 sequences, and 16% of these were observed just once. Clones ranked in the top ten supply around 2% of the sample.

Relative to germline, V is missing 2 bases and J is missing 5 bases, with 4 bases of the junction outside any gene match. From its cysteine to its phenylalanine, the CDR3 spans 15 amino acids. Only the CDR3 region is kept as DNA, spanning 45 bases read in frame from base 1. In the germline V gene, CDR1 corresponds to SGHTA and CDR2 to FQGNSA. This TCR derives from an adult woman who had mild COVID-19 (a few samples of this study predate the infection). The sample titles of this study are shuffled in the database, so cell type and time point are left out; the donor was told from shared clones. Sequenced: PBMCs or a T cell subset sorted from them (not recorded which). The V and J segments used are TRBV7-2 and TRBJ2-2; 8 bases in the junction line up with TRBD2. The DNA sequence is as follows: TGTGCCAGCAGCTTACGATCGGGAGGGACCGGGGAGCTGTTTTTT. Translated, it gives CASSLRSGGTGELFF.